Listed here is a single TCR beta chain. The data originate from a study of blood T cell repertoires in COVID-19. Study context: Both acute and convalescent COVID-19 samples were obtained from the United States, Italy and Spain. Sources were T cells, B-cell-depleted T cells, or PBMCs; the material itself was cDNA or gDNA.

Authors' processing steps: Reference gene primer amplification yielded estimated nucleated cell counts. Generated by immunoSEQ multiplex PCR, the TCRdb table keeps only in-frame clones and is missing some. The V and J calls and clone size are taken from that table; D and trimming were inferred from the DNA. The sample includes roughly 170,000 clones, less than 90% of them seen just once. Germline V gene lookup returns CDR1 LGHDT and CDR2 YNNKEL (reference sequence). The length of the CDR3 is 18 residues. V lost 0 bases and J lost 4; bases outside the gene matches: 12. The material sequenced was peripheral blood. This TCR was sampled from a man in his fifties or sixties with acute or convalescent COVID-19. The chain recombines TRBV3-1 (or the pseudogene TRBV3-2) with TRBJ1-2; 9 bases align to TRBD1. The CDR3 DNA follows: TGTGCCAGCAGCCAAGAACGGGACAGGGTTCCCAGGGTCTATGGCTACACCTTC. It codes for CASSQERDRVPRVYGYTF.